These 12 T cell receptor beta chains came from one sample sequenced in a study of T cells in Graves' hyperthyroidism and ophthalmopathy. Amplification yielded TCR beta CDR3 regions, with RNA transcripts as the source. HTBI primers were used for first-round RT-PCR of the TCR CDR3. TCRdb recomputed calls from the multiplex PCR reads with MiXCR, one row per CDR3 protein. The sample carries fewer than 450,000 distinct CDR3 sequences, 15% to 20% recorded once. The source material was blood. These receptors all stem from a woman between 25 and 40 years old with Graves' hyperthyroidism that later progressed to Graves' ophthalmopathy.

DNA for the CDR3: TGCAGTGCTAGAGGGCGACAGGGTCGGGACACTGAAGCTTTCTTT. Amino acid sequence: CSARGRQGRDTEAFF. The chain links TRBV20-1 to TRBJ1-1; 7 bases align to TRBD1. Unmatched junction bases numbered 8, after V lost 1 base and J lost 3 bases. The CDR3 covers 15 residues. Per the germline V gene, CDR1 is DFQATT and CDR2 is SNEGSKA (reference sequence).

The sample holds a few counts of this clonotype. This chain connects TRBV12-3 or TRBV12-4 to TRBJ1-4; the D gene is possibly TRBD1 (5 bases). This CDR3 is built from 13 residues. The V end lost 5 bases, the J end lost 7 bases, and 11 bases lay between the germline ends. The CDR3 loop reads CASSGGTGEKLFF. In DNA, the CDR3 is TGTGCCAGCAGTGGGGGGACCGGTGAAAAACTGTTTTTT.

This clonotype was seen ten or more times. The genes are TRBV6-1 and TRBJ2-7; D gene ambiguous. Between the trimmed V and J ends, which lost 5 bases and 7 bases, there was a span of 9 bases. Germline lookup yields CDR1 MNHNS and CDR2 SASEGT. The CDR3 extends over 11 amino acids. CDR3 loop: CASSPRWEQYF. CDR3 DNA: TGTGCCAGCAGTCCTCGGTGGGAGCAGTACTTC.

The chain employs TRBV19 and TRBJ2-1; 9 nucleotides align to TRBD2. Germline loops: CDR1 LNHDA, CDR2 SQIVND (reference sequence). Germline trimming cut 5 bases from V and 4 bases from J; bases unmatched to any gene: 6. CDR3 size: 15 residues. In DNA, the CDR3 is TGTGCCAGTAGTTCTAGCGGGACGATTTACAATGAGCAGTTCTTC. Translated, it gives CASSSSGTIYNEQFF.

This clonotype has just a few counts. The rearrangement links TRBV14 to TRBJ1-5; D is ambiguous. The V end lost 1 base, the J end lost 5 bases, and 18 bases lay between the germline ends. This CDR3 region has 17 residues. In germline, CDR1 is SGHDN, CDR2 FVKESK. The CDR3 is CASSQGLDLPRYQPQHF. The CDR3 DNA follows: TGTGCCAGCAGCCAAGGATTAGATCTGCCTCGGTATCAGCCCCAGCATTTT.

This clonotype was found many times. This sequence joins TRBV19 and TRBJ1-5; 8 bases fit TRBD1. Germline assignment: CDR1 LNHDA and CDR2 SQIVND (reference sequence). This CDR3 is built from 15 residues. V trimming: 3 bases; J trimming: 4 bases; junction bases outside the gene matches: 5. This CDR3 reads CASSMEDRGNQPQHF. In DNA form, the CDR3 reads TGTGCCAGTAGTATGGAAGACAGGGGTAATCAGCCCCAGCATTTT.

This rearrangement joins TRBV5-1 to TRBJ2-3; D is uncertain. Trimming shortened V by 2 bases and J by 7 bases, and 11 bases separated the two germline ends. The germline V gene encodes CDR1 SGHRS and CDR2 YFSETQ. CDR3 size: 13 residues. DNA of the CDR3: TGCGCCAGCAGCTTTTCCGACCAGAATACGCAGTATTTT. Translating it yields CASSFSDQNTQYF. Complete variable domain (other parts from reference TRBV5-1 and TRBJ2-3): KAGVTQTPRYLIKTRGQQVTLSCSPISGHRSVSWYQQTPGQGLQFLFEYFSETQRNKGNFPGRFSGRQFSNSRSEMNVSTLELGDSALYLCASSFSDQNTQYFGPGTRLTVL.

This clonotype was picked up many times. The chain has TRBV30 and TRBJ1-2; D remains ambiguous. Per germline, CDR1 GTSNPN and CDR2 SVGIG (reference sequence). This CDR3 contains 11 residues. The CDR3 region has the DNA TGTGCTTTGGGCAGAAACTATGGCTACACCTTC. The encoded protein is CALGRNYGYTF.

J is TRBJ1-6 and V is TRBV12-3 or TRBV12-4; D ambiguous. This CDR3 is built from 15 residues. V shed 1 base and J shed 0 bases, with 4 bases lying between them. CDR3 bases: TGTGCCAGCAGTTTAGGACGCTCCTATAATTCACCCCTCCACTTT. It specifies CASSLGRSYNSPLHF.

This clonotype was detected ten times or more. The CDR3 DNA reads TGTGCCAGCAGTTTCTCACGGGGGTCGCCCCAGCATTTT. Translation gives CASSFSRGSPQHF. The chain has TRBV27 and TRBJ1-5; maybe TRBD1 (5 bases). CDR3 length: 13 residues. CDR1 is MNHEY, CDR2 SMNVEV, per germline (reference sequence). The ends were cut back, 3 bases at V and 9 bases at J, with 12 bases in the middle.

This clonotype was recorded many times. This chain's CDR3 is CAISDLTDSGQFF. CDR3 in DNA: TGTGCCATCAGTGATTTAACCGATTCTGGGCAGTTCTTC. The rearrangement uses TRBV10-3 and TRBJ2-1; D not certain. V lost 3 bases and J 12 bases, leaving 15 bases between the germline ends. Looked up from germline, CDR1 is ENHRY and CDR2 is SYGVKD. The CDR3 is 13 amino acids.

The genes are TRBV7-2 and TRBJ1-2, with D tentatively TRBD1 (6 bases). The ends were cut back, 2 bases at V and 13 bases at J, with 14 bases in the middle. CDR1 is SGHTA and CDR2 is FQGNSA in the germline V gene. CDR3 length: 12 residues. CDR3 nucleotides: TGTGCCAGCAGCTTATCGGTGACAGGCCCCACCTTC. It yields the protein CASSLSVTGPTF. Combining the CDR3 with reference TRBV7-2 and TRBJ1-2 gives the whole variable domain GAGVSQSPSNKVTEKGKDVELRCDPISGHTALYWYRQSLGQGLEFLIYFQGNSAPDKSGLPSDRFSAERTGGSVSTLTIQRTQQEDSAVYLCASSLSVTGPTFGSGTRLTVV.